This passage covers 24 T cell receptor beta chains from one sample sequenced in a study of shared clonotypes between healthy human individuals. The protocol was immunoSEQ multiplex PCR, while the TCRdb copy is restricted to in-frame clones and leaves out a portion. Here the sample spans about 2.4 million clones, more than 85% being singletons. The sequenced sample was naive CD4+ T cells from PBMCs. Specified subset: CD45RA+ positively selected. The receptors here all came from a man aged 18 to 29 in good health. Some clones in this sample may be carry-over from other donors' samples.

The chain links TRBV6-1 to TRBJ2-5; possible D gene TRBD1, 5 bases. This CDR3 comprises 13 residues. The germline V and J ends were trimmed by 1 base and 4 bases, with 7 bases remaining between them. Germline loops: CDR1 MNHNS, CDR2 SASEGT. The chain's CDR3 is CASSEGGPETQYF. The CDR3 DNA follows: TGTGCCAGCAGTGAAGGGGGCCCAGAGACCCAGTACTTC.

This CDR3 reads CASSRLSGLPYEQYF. The CDR3 nucleotides are TGTGCCAGCAGCAGACTTAGCGGGCTCCCCTACGAGCAGTACTTC. The chain joins TRBV11-2 to TRBJ2-7; 7 nucleotides agree with TRBD2. CDR1 SGHAT and CDR2 FQNNGV come from the germline V gene. The CDR3 length is 15 residues. The V gene end was trimmed by 5 bases and the J gene end by 2 bases; junction bases not matched to a gene: 9.

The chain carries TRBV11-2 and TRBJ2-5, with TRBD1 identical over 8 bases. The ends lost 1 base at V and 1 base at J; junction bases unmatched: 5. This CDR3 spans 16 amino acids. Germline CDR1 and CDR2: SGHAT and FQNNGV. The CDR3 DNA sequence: TGTGCCAGCAGCTTAGCGACAGGGGCTCTCCAAGAGACCCAGTACTTC. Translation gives CASSLATGALQETQYF.

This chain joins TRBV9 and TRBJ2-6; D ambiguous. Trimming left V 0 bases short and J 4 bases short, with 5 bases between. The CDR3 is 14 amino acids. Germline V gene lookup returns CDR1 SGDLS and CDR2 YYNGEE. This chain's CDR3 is CASSVVPGANVLTF. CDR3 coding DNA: TGTGCCAGCAGCGTAGTTCCGGGGGCCAACGTCCTGACTTTC.

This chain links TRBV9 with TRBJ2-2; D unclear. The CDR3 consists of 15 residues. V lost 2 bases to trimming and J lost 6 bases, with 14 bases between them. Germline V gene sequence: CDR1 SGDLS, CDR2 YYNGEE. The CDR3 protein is CASSVRSAGPGELFF. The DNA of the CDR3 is TGTGCCAGCAGCGTCCGATCAGCCGGTCCCGGGGAGCTGTTTTTT.

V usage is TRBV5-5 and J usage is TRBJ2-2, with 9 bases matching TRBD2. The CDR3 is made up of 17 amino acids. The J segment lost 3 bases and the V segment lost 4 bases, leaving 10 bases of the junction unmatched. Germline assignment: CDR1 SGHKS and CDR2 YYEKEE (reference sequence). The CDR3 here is CASSPPGLATHTGELFF. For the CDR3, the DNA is TGTGCCAGCAGCCCCCCCGGACTAGCGACGCACACCGGGGAGCTGTTTTTT.

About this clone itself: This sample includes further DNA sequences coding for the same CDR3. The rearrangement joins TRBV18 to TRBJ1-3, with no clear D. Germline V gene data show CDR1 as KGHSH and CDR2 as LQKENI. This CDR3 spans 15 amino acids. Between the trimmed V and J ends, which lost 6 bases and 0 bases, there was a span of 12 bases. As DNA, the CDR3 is TGTGCCAGCTCGCCCGGACGGATCTCTGGAAACACCATATATTTT. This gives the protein CASSPGRISGNTIYF.

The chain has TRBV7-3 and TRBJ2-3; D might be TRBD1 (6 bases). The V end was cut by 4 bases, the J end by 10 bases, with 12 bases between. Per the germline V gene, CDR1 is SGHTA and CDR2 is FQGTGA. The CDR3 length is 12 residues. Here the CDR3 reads CASSSGTRAQYF. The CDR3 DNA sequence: TGTGCCAGCAGCTCCGGGACAAGAGCGCAGTATTTT. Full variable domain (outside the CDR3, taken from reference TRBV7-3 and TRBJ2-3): GAGVSQTPSNKVTEKGKYVELRCDPISGHTALYWYRQSLGQGPEFLIYFQGTGAADDSGLPNDRFFAVRPEGSVSTLKIQRTERGDSAVYLCASSSGTRAQYFGPGTRLTVL.

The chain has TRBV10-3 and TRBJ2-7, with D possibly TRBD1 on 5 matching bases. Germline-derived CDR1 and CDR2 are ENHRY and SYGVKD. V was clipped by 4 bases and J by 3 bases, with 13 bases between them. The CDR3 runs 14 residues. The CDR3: CAISAGQGDYEQYF. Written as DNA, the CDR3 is TGTGCCATCAGTGCTGGGCAGGGCGACTACGAGCAGTACTTC.

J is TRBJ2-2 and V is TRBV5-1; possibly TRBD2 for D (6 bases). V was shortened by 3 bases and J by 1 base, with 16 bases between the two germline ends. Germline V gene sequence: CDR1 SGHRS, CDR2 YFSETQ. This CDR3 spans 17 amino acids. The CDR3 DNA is TGCGCCAGCAGCTCCCGAGAATGGGGGGAGAACACCGGGGAGCTGTTTTTT. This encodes CASSSREWGENTGELFF.

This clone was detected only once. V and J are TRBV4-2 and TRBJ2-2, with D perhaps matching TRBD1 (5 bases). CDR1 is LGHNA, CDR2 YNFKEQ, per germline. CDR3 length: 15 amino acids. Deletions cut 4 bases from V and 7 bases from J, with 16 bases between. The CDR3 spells CASSPKARADGELFF. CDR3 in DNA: TGTGCCAGCAGCCCCAAGGCCAGGGCCGACGGGGAGCTGTTTTTT.

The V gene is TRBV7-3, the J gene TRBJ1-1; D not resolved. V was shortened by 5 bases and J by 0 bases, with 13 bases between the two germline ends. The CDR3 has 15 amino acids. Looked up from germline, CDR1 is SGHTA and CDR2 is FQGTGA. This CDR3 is CASSVGGRMNTEAFF. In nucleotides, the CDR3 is TGTGCCAGCAGCGTAGGCGGACGGATGAACACTGAAGCTTTCTTT. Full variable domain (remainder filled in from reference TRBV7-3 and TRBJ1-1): GAGVSQTPSNKVTEKGKYVELRCDPISGHTALYWYRQSLGQGPEFLIYFQGTGAADDSGLPNDRFFAVRPEGSVSTLKIQRTERGDSAVYLCASSVGGRMNTEAFFGQGTRLTVV.

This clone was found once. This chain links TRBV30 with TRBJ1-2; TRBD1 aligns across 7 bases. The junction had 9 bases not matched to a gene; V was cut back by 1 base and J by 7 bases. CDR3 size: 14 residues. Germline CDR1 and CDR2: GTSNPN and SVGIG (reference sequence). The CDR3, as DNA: TGTGCCTGGAGTGCAGGGGGGGATAGTTCTGGCTACACCTTC. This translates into CAWSAGGDSSGYTF.

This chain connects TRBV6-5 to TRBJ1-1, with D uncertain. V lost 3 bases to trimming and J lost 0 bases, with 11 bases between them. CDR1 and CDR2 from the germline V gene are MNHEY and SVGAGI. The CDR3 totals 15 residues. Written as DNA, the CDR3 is TGTGCCAGCAGTTATTCCCAGCACATGAACACTGAAGCTTTCTTT. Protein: CASSYSQHMNTEAFF.

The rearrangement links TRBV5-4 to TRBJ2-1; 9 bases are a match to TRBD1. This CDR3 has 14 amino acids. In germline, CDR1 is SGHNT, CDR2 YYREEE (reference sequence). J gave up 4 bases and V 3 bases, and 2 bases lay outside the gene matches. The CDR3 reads CASSWGTGYNEQFF. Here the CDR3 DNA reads TGTGCCAGCAGCTGGGGGACAGGGTACAATGAGCAGTTCTTC.

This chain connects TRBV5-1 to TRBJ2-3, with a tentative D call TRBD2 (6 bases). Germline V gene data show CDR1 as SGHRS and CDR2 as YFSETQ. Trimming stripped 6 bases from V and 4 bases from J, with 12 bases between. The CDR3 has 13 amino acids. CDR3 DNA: TGCGCCAGCACCTGGGGGGTCCCAGATACGCAGTATTTT. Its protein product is CASTWGVPDTQYF.

CDR3 nucleotide sequence: TGTGCCAGCAGTACCTCACTTGGACGGATAAACTATGGCTACACCTTC. Amino acids: CASSTSLGRINYGYTF. The chain carries TRBV27 and TRBJ1-2; D not resolved. V lost 5 bases and J 2 bases, leaving 18 bases between the germline ends. Germline CDR1 reads MNHEY; CDR2 reads SMNVEV (reference sequence). CDR3 length equals 16 residues.

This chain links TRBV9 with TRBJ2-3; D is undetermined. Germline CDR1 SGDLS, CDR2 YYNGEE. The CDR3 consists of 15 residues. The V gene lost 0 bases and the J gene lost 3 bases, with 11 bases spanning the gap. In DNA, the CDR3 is TGTGCCAGCAGCGTAGAAAAGGGAATGACAGATACGCAGTATTTT. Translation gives CASSVEKGMTDTQYF.

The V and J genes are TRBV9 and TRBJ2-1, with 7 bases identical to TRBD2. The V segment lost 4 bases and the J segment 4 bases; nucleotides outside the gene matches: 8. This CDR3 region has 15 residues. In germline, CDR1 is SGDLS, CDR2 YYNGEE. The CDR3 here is CASSPGASGYNEQFF. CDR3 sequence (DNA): TGTGCCAGCAGCCCCGGGGCTAGCGGATACAATGAGCAGTTCTTC.

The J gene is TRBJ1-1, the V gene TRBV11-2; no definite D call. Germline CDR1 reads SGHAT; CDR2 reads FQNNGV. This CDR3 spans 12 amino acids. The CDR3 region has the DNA TGTGCAATACAGACGCGGAACACTGAAGCTTTCTTT. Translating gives CAIQTRNTEAFF.

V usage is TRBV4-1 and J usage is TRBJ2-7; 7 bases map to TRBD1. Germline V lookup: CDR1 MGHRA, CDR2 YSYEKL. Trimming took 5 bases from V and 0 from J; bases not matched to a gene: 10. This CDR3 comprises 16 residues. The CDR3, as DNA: TGCGCCAGCAGCTCCACCCCGACAGGGAGCTCCTACGAGCAGTACTTC. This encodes CASSSTPTGSSYEQYF.

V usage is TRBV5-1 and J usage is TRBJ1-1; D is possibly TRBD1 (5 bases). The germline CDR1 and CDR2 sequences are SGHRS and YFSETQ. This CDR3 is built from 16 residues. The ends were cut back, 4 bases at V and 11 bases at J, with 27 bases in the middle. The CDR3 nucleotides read TGCGCCAGCAGCCCCCCTGATCTCGGGAGCGGGGCGAAGGCTTTCTTT. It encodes CASSPPDLGSGAKAFF.

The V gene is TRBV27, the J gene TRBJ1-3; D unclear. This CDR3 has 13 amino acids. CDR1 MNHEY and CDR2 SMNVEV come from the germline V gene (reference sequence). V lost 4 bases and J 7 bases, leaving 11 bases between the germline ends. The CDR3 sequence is CASSSNLGNTIYF. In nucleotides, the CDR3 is TGTGCCAGCAGTTCGAACTTGGGCAACACCATATATTTT.

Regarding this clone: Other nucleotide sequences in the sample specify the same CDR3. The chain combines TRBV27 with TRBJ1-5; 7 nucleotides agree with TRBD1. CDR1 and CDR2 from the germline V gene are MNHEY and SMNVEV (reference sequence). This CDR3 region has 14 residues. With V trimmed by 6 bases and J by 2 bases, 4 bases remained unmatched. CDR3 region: CASRRTGGNQPQHF. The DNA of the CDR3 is TGTGCCAGCAGGCGAACAGGGGGCAATCAGCCCCAGCATTTT.